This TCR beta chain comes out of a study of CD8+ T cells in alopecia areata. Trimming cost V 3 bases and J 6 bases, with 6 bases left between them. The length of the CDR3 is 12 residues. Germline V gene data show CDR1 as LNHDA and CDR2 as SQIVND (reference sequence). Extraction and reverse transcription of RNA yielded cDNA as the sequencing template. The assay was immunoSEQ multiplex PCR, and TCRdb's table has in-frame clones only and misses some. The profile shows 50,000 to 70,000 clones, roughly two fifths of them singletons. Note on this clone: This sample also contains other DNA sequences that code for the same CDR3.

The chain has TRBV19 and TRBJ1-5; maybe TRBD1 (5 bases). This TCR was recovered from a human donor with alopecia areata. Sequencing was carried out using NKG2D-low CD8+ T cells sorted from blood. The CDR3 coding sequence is TGTGCCAGTAGTATCGGGGGTCAGCCCCAGCATTTT. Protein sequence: CASSIGGQPQHF.